The rows below give T cell receptor beta chains drawn from one sample of a study of patients and donors after allogeneic stem cell transplantation. One entry per CDR3 protein results from TCRdb running MiXCR on the RT-PCR reads. The sample records approximately 160,000 distinct CDR3 sequences, approximately 30% being singletons. Sample: blood, either unsorted or a sorted T cell fraction (not recorded which). Every receptor here comes from a human donor who was either an allogeneic HSCT recipient or a stem cell or donor lymphocyte infusion donor (not recorded which). It is not recorded whose cells these are; they may come from a transplant donor. CDR3s include the opening cysteine and the closing phenylalanine or tryptophan. The D gene is left open where the match is weak. Size values are once, few and many counts, or a class for expanded clones, and some rows have none.

TRBJ2-7,TRBD1,TRBV7-9,14,few,CASSFTGGGYEQYF,TGTGCCAGCAGCTTCACAGGGGGCGGATACGAGCAGTACTTC
TRBJ1-4,.,TRBV6-1,16,.,CASGTARGAGFEKLFF,TGTGCCAGCGGTACGGCTCGTGGGGCTGGCTTTGAAAAACTGTTTTTT
TRBJ2-2,.,TRBV29-1,15,.,CSVLRGEVWTGELFF,TGCAGCGTTCTCAGGGGGGAGGTGTGGACCGGGGAGCTGTTTTTT
TRBJ2-3,TRBD2,TRBV27,13,few,CASTAGELDTQYF,TGTGCCAGCACGGCGGGAGAATTAGATACGCAGTATTTT
TRBJ1-6,.,TRBV7-2,18,few,CASSVYSGWRSYNSPLHF,TGTGCCAGCAGCGTCTACTCAGGGTGGCGGTCCTATAATTCACCCCTCCACTTT
TRBJ1-2,.,TRBV9,16,.,CASSVATSLRKGGYTF,TGTGCCAGCAGCGTAGCTACGAGTCTCCGAAAGGGAGGCTACACCTTC
TRBJ2-1,.,TRBV7-9,15,few,CASSLVGRSDNEQFF,TGTGCCAGCAGCTTAGTGGGCAGATCAGACAATGAGCAGTTCTTC
TRBJ2-1,.,TRBV24-1,12,few,CATSPWSGEQFF,TGTGCCACCAGCCCATGGAGCGGCGAGCAGTTCTTC
TRBJ2-1,.,TRBV24-1,18,.,CATSDPGQPTRGYNEQFF,TGTGCCACCAGTGACCCCGGACAGCCGACACGGGGTTACAATGAGCAGTTCTTC
TRBJ1-6,.,TRBV7-2,15,.,CASSLVQGEGSPLHF,TGTGCCAGCAGCTTAGTTCAGGGTGAAGGCTCACCCCTCCACTTT
TRBJ1-2,.,TRBV15,16,many,CATSRAGDTFLYGYTF,TGTGCCACCAGCAGAGCCGGGGACACATTCCTCTATGGCTACACCTTC
TRBJ2-1,TRBD2,TRBV30,14,few,CAWSRWEGSGEQFF,TGTGCCTGGAGTCGGTGGGAGGGTTCCGGTGAGCAGTTCTTC
TRBJ2-5,.,TRBV2,13,.,CASSRAPQETQYF,TGTGCCAGCAGTCGGGCCCCACAAGAGACCCAGTACTTC
TRBJ2-3,.,TRBV7-7,14,once,CASSLLPGIDTQYF,TGTGCTAGCAGCTTGCTACCGGGAATAGATACGCAGTATTTT
TRBJ1-2,.,TRBV20-1,15,few,CSAADLGGNNYGYTF,TGCAGTGCTGCCGACTTGGGGGGCAATAACTATGGCTACACCTTC
TRBJ2-3,.,TRBV12-3/TRBV12-4,14,.,CASSFGPGTDTQYF,TGTGCCAGCAGTTTTGGGCCAGGCACAGATACGCAGTATTTT
TRBJ2-3,.,TRBV30,13,.,CAWSLGRSDTQYF,TGTGCCTGGAGTCTGGGAAGGTCAGATACGCAGTATTTT
TRBJ1-3,.,TRBV6-5,15,.,CASSQYHFSGNTIYF,TGTGCCAGCAGTCAATATCACTTCTCTGGAAACACCATATATTTT
TRBJ1-5,TRBD1,TRBV20-1,17,few,CSARADRGYHSNQPQHF,TGCAGTGCTAGGGCGGACAGGGGATACCATAGCAATCAGCCCCAGCATTTT
TRBJ1-5,.,TRBV4-1,14,.,CASSLDYSNQPQHF,TGCGCCAGCAGCTTAGATTATAGCAATCAGCCCCAGCATTTT
TRBJ1-2,TRBD1,TRBV5-1,16,.,CASSFEPGGVPHGYTF,TGCGCCAGCAGCTTCGAACCAGGGGGAGTCCCTCACGGCTACACCTTC
TRBJ2-7,TRBD1,TRBV7-9,15,.,CASSPQGVLTYEQYF,TGTGCCAGCAGCCCACAGGGGGTCTTAACCTACGAGCAGTACTTC
TRBJ2-5,TRBD2,TRBV29-1,14,.,CSVEVAGREETQYF,TGCAGCGTTGAGGTGGCGGGGAGGGAAGAGACCCAGTACTTC
TRBJ2-3,.,TRBV4-3,16,.,CASSQGGAATADTQYF,TGCGCCAGCAGCCAAGGGGGTGCGGCGACGGCAGATACGCAGTATTTT
TRBJ1-3,.,TRBV5-5,14,few,CASSLEESGNTIYF,TGTGCCAGCAGCTTGGAAGAGTCTGGAAACACCATATATTTT
TRBJ2-1,.,TRBV12-3/TRBV12-4,14,.,CASTSTGARNEQFF,TGTGCCAGCACCTCCACGGGGGCGCGGAATGAGCAGTTCTTC
TRBJ2-1,.,TRBV12-2,16,few,CASRLERITRRNEQFF,TGTGCAAGTCGCTTAGAACGGATCACACGACGCAATGAGCAGTTCTTC
TRBJ1-1,TRBD1,TRBV6-6,16,.,CASIIEGGRVNTEAFF,TGTGCCAGCATCATAGAAGGGGGCCGGGTGAACACTGAAGCTTTCTTT
TRBJ2-3,.,TRBV27,11,.,CASTGTDTQYF,TGTGCCAGCACGGGCACAGATACGCAGTATTTT
TRBJ2-3,TRBD1,TRBV6-2/TRBV6-3,15,.,CASSYPGGGPTTQYF,TGTGCCAGCAGTTACCCAGGGGGCGGCCCCACTACGCAGTATTTT
TRBJ1-3,TRBD1,TRBV4-3,15,few,CASSQDDRAGNTIYF,TGCGCCAGCAGCCAAGACGACAGGGCTGGAAACACCATATATTTT
TRBJ1-1,.,TRBV13,14,few,CASSLRTLGAEAFF,TGTGCCAGCAGCCTTCGGACCCTTGGGGCTGAAGCTTTCTTT
TRBJ2-5,TRBD1,TRBV7-7,16,few,CASSLGPTTGQETQYF,TGTGCTAGCAGCTTAGGCCCCACGACAGGGCAAGAGACCCAGTACTTC
TRBJ2-3,TRBD2,TRBV5-1,20,.,CASSLDRRRSSGRDTDTQYF,TGCGCCAGCAGCTTGGACCGGAGAAGGTCTAGCGGGAGGGACACAGATACGCAGTATTTT
TRBJ1-4,.,TRBV6-5,12,many,CASRGTNEKLFF,TGTGCCAGCAGGGGGACTAATGAAAAACTGTTTTTT
TRBJ2-2,TRBD2,TRBV7-2,15,few,CASSLRLAGVGELFF,TGTGCCAGCAGCTTGCGGCTAGCGGGAGTCGGGGAGCTGTTTTTT
TRBJ1-5,.,TRBV4-1,16,.,CASSPLFGLGDQPQHF,TGCGCCAGCAGCCCATTATTTGGACTGGGAGATCAGCCCCAGCATTTT
TRBJ2-1,TRBD2,TRBV29-1,13,.,CSVQKTGGNEQFF,TGCAGCGTCCAAAAGACGGGAGGCAATGAGCAGTTCTTC
TRBJ1-4,.,TRBV3-1,16,.,CASSQDRGPQYEKLFF,TGTGCCAGCAGCCAAGATAGGGGACCACAGTACGAAAAACTGTTTTTT
TRBJ2-7,.,TRBV3-1,15,.,CASSRLLAQIYEQYF,TGTGCCAGCAGCCGCCTACTAGCTCAAATCTACGAGCAGTACTTC
TRBJ1-1,.,TRBV7-2,13,few,CASSLVRAEVAFF,TGTGCCAGCAGCTTAGTAAGGGCCGAGGTAGCTTTCTTT
TRBJ2-1,TRBD2,TRBV7-2,17,.,CASSSRGLAGVYNEQFF,TGTGCCAGCAGCTCTAGAGGACTAGCGGGGGTTTACAATGAGCAGTTCTTC
TRBJ2-5,.,TRBV4-2,15,few,CASSQAEWESETQYF,TGTGCCAGCAGCCAAGCGGAGTGGGAGTCGGAGACCCAGTACTTC
TRBJ2-4,.,TRBV5-6,13,.,CASRDGKGPIQYF,TGTGCCAGCAGGGACGGGAAAGGGCCTATACAGTACTTC
TRBJ1-5,.,TRBV9,14,many,CASSVGQRNQPQHF,TGTGCCAGCAGCGTAGGACAGCGCAATCAGCCCCAGCATTTT
TRBJ1-1,.,TRBV27,12,few,CASSRRDRPAFF,TGTGCCAGCAGCCGAAGGGACCGCCCGGCTTTCTTT
TRBJ2-4,.,TRBV7-9,14,few,CASSLAGAKNIQYF,TGTGCCAGCAGCTTAGCGGGAGCCAAAAACATTCAGTACTTC
TRBJ2-3,.,TRBV7-9,15,.,CASSPGARGTDTQYF,TGTGCCAGCAGCCCCGGGGCGAGGGGCACAGATACGCAGTATTTT
TRBJ1-4,.,TRBV18,14,few,CASSLGLTAEKLFF,TGTGCCAGCTCCCTCGGTCTGACGGCTGAAAAACTGTTTTTT
TRBJ1-2,.,TRBV6-2/TRBV6-3,13,many,CASSYERDYGYTF,TGTGCCAGCAGTTACGAACGGGACTATGGCTACACCTTC
TRBJ2-3,.,TRBV7-9,13,.,CASSAPEADTQYF,TGTGCCAGCAGCGCCCCCGAAGCAGATACGCAGTATTTT
TRBJ1-3,.,TRBV5-1,17,.,CASSLARGEVSGNTIYF,TGCGCCAGCAGCTTGGCCCGGGGAGAAGTCTCTGGAAACACCATATATTTT